The entry below describes one T cell receptor beta chain. The data derive from a study of blood T cell repertoires in COVID-19. From germline, CDR1 is SGHVS and CDR2 FQNEAQ. This CDR3 has 12 amino acids. V lost 5 bases to trimming and J lost 6 bases, with 10 bases between them. Only in-frame clones appear in the TCRdb table, and some are missing; sequencing was by immunoSEQ multiplex PCR. This sample has hundreds of thousands of clones; about four fifths occur once, and the top ten carry roughly a tenth. This clonotype was sampled from a woman of 80 years or more with acute or convalescent COVID-19. The chain joins TRBV7-8 to TRBJ1-1; TRBD1 is a possible D gene (6 bases). The specimen was peripheral blood. The CDR3 sequence is CASSRGGPEAFF. The DNA of the CDR3 is TGTGCCAGCAGCCGGGGGGGGCCTGAAGCTTTCTTT.